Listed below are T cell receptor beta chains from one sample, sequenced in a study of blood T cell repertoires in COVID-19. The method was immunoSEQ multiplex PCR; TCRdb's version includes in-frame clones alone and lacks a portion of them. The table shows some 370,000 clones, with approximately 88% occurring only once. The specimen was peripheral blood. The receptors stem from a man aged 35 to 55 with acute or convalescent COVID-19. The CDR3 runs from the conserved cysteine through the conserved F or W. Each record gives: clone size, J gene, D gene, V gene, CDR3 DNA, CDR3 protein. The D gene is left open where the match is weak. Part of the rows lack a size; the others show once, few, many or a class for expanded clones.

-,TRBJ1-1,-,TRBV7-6,TGTGCCAGCAGCTTAGCAACAAACCCGGGGACTGAAGCTTTCTTT,CASSLATNPGTEAFF
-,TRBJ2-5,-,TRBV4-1,TGCGCCAGCAGCCATGGGGACTGGCAAGAGACCCAGTACTTC,CASSHGDWQETQYF
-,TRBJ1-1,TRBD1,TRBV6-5,TGTGCCAGCAGTTACGCGATGGGGACAGTGAACACTGAAGCTTTCTTT,CASSYAMGTVNTEAFF
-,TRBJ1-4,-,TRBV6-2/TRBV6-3,TGTGCCAGCAGTTACTCCCGGTCTGGTCGACAGGTGGCTAATGAAAAACTGTTTTTT,CASSYSRSGRQVANEKLFF
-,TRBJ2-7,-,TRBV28,TGTGCCAGTACAGGGTTAGAGGAGCAGTACTTC,CASTGLEEQYF
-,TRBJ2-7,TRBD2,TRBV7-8,TGTGCCAGCAGCTTAGGTAGCGGGGGGTACGAGCAGTACTTC,CASSLGSGGYEQYF
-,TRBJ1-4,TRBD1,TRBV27,TGTGCCAGCAGTTTACAGGGGGCTAATGAAAAACTGTTTTTT,CASSLQGANEKLFF
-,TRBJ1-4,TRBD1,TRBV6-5,TGTGCCAGCAGTCAACAGGGGGGTGAGGAAAAACTGTTTTTT,CASSQQGGEEKLFF
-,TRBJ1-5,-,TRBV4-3,TGCGCCAGCAGCCAAGATTGGGAGGGTTGGAAGCCCCAGCATTTT,CASSQDWEGWKPQHF
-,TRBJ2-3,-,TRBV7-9,TGTGCCAGCAGCCGAGATACGCAGTATTTT,CASSRDTQYF
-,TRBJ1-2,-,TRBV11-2,TGTGCCAGTAGGGAGCCTACAGGGCGCCGAGTTCACTATGGCTACACCTTC,CASREPTGRRVHYGYTF
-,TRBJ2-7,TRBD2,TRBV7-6,TGTGCCAGCAGCCCAGGGACTAGCGGGGGGATCTACGAGCAGTACTTC,CASSPGTSGGIYEQYF
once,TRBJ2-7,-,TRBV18,TGTGCCAGCTCACCACCTTCCCTCTCCTACGAGCAGTACTTC,CASSPPSLSYEQYF
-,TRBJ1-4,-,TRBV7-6,TGTGCCAGCAGCCATTGGGCACGGGGGGAGGGCGATGAAAAACTGTTTTTT,CASSHWARGEGDEKLFF
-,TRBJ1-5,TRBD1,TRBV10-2,TGCGCCAGCAGTGAGTTTGGACAGGCGAGCAATCAGCCCCAGCATTTT,CASSEFGQASNQPQHF
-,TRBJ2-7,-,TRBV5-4,TGTGCCATTAACCTATTCGGGACTTTCGACGAGCAGTACTTC,CAINLFGTFDEQYF
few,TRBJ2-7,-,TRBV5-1,TGCGCCAGCAGCTTGGCCGCAGGTCGGTACGAGCAGTACTTC,CASSLAAGRYEQYF
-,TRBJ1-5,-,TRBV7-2,TGTGCCAGCAGCTTACTGCAGGCCCTCAATCAGCCCCAGCATTTT,CASSLLQALNQPQHF
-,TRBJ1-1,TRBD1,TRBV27,TGTGCCAGCAGTTATCCGGACAGGGTTACTGAAGCTTTCTTT,CASSYPDRVTEAFF
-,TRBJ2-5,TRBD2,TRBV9,TGTGCCAGCAGCGTAGGCGGGGGGTCCTTTGAGACCCAGTACTTC,CASSVGGGSFETQYF